This TCR beta chain is drawn from a study of response to subunit inactivated influenza vaccine. TCRdb reanalysed the RT-PCR reads using MiXCR and keeps one entry per CDR3 protein. The repertoire consists of about 570,000 distinct CDR3 sequences, with approximately 11% occurring once and the leading ten covering 9.5% to 12%. V lost 5 bases, J lost 3 bases, and 6 bases stayed unmatched. Germline V gene sequence: CDR1 SGHAT, CDR2 FQDESV (reference sequence). The CDR3 consists of 15 residues. This clonotype occurred a few times. The same data also went into a second study, on T cells expressing NK-cell markers. In that study: Scientists made TCR beta cDNA using 5'RACE template switching with UMIs. Sorted T-cell subsets CD3+CD56+NKG2C+, CD3+CD56+NKG2C- and CD3+CD56-NKG2C+ were TCR beta-sequenced. Most of the eight sequenced donors were HCMV-seropositive; one was seronegative. An anti-gamma-delta TCR antibody confined sorting to alpha-beta TCR T cells across several of the experiments.

Sequenced material: PBMCs from blood, taken on the day of vaccination. V is TRBV11-1 and J is TRBJ2-1, with 8 nucleotides matching TRBD1. This sequence was found in a man aged 45 to 65 who received an inactivated influenza vaccine. The CDR3 DNA is TGTGCCAGCAGCCTGGGACAGGTAATCTACAATGAGCAGTTCTTC. Residues: CASSLGQVIYNEQFF.